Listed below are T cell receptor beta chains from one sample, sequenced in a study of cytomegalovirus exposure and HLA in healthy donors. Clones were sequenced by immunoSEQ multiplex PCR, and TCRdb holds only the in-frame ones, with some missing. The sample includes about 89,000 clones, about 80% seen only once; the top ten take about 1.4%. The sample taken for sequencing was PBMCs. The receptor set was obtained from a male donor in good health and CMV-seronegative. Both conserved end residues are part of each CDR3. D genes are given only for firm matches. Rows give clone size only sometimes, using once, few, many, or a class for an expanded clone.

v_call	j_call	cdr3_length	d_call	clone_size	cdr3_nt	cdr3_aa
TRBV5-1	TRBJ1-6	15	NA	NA	TGCGCCAGCAGCTCTAGACAGGTGGATAATTCACCCCTCCACTTT	CASSSRQVDNSPLHF
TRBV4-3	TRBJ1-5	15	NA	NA	TGCGCCAGCAGCCAAGATATAAGCGGGAATCAGCCCCAGCATTTT	CASSQDISGNQPQHF
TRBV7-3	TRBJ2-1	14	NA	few	NA	CASSTGTSVREQFF
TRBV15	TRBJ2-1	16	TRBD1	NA	TGTGCCACCAGCAGAGATAGACAGGGGCCTATCTTCGAGCAGTTCTTC	CATSRDRQGPIFEQFF
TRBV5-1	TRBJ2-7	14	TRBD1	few	TGCGCCAGCAGCTCCCGACAGGGTCCGGGCGAGCAGTACTTC	CASSSRQGPGEQYF
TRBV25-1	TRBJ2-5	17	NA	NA	TGTGCCAGCAGTGAATCGTATCATCTGAGGGACCAAGAGACCCAGTACTTC	CASSESYHLRDQETQYF
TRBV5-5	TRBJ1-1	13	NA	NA	TGTGCCAGCAGCTTGTGGGAGGACACTGAAGCTTTCTTT	CASSLWEDTEAFF
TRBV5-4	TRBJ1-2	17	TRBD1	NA	TGTGCCAGCAGCTTGCCTAGAGAACAGGGGGCGATCTATGGCTACACCTTC	CASSLPREQGAIYGYTF
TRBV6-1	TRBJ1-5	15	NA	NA	TGTGCCAGCAGTGTAAGGCAGGGACTGAATCAGCCCCAGCATTTT	CASSVRQGLNQPQHF
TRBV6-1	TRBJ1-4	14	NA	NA	TGTGCCAGCAGTGATAGGGGAAGGAACGAAAAACTGTTTTTT	CASSDRGRNEKLFF
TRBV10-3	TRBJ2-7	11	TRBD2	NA	TGTGCCATCCGGGGGGGTTACGAGCAGTACTTC	CAIRGGYEQYF
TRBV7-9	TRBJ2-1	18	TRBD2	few	TGTTCCAGCAGCCTATCGACCAGACTAGCGGGACACGACAATGAGCAGTTCTTC	CSSSLSTRLAGHDNEQFF
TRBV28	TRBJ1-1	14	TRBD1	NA	TGTGCCAGCAGCCTCCTCGGGACAGGGAGGAGGGCTTTCTTT	CASSLLGTGRRAFF
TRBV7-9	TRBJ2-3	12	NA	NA	TGTGCCAGCAGCCCTAGCACAGATACGCAGTATTTT	CASSPSTDTQYF
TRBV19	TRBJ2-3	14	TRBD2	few	TGTGCCAGTATCGACGGGGGGGCCGCAGATACGCAGTATTTT	CASIDGGAADTQYF
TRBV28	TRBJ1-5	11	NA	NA	TGTGCCAGCAGTTTCGCGGGGGCCCAGCATTTT	CASSFAGAQHF
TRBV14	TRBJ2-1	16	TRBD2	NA	TGTGCCAGCAGCCAAGGAGTCAGCGGGAGCTACAATGAGCAGTTCTTC	CASSQGVSGSYNEQFF
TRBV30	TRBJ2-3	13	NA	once	TGTGCCTGGAGTCTGAGGGTGACAGATACGCAGTATTTT	CAWSLRVTDTQYF
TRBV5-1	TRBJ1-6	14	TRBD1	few	TGCGCCAGCAGTCGCACAGGGGAGAATTCACCCCTCCACTTT	CASSRTGENSPLHF
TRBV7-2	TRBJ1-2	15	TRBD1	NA	TGTGCCAGCAGCTTAGCGCTGGGGACAGGGAATGGCTACACCTTC	CASSLALGTGNGYTF
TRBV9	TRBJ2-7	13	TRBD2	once	TGTGCCAGCAGCACAGCGGGAGTCTCCGAGCAGTACTTC	CASSTAGVSEQYF
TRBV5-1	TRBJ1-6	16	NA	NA	TGCGCCAGCAGAGATGACCCGGCAGGGTTCATTTCACCCCTCCACTTT	CASRDDPAGFISPLHF
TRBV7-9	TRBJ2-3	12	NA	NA	TGTGCCAGCAGCTTAGGCACAAATACGCAGTATTTT	CASSLGTNTQYF
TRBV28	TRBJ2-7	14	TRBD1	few	TGTGCCAGCAGAGATGGGACAGGGGTCTACGAGCAGTACTTC	CASRDGTGVYEQYF
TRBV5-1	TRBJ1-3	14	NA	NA	TGCGCCAGCAAGGAGGGGCCGGAGGGAAACACCATATATTTT	CASKEGPEGNTIYF
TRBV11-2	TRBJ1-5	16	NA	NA	TGTGCCAGCAGCTTAGGCACAGGGCAAGGCAATCAGCCCCAGCATTTT	CASSLGTGQGNQPQHF
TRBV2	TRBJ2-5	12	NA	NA	TGTGCCACCCGACAGGACCAAGAGACCCAGTACTTC	CATRQDQETQYF
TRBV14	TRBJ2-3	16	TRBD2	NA	TGTGCCAGCAGCCAAGTAGCGGGGACTAGCCAGGATACGCAGTATTTT	CASSQVAGTSQDTQYF
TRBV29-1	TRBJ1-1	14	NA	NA	TGCAGCCTCCACCGCGGACAGTTGAACACTGAAGCTTTCTTT	CSLHRGQLNTEAFF
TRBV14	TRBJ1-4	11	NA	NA	TGTGCCAGCAGCCAAGACAGGGAACTGTTTTTT	CASSQDRELFF
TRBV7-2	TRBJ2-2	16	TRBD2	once	TGTGCCAGCAGCTTACTAGCGGGGGGGCTGAGCGGGGAGCTGTTTTTT	CASSLLAGGLSGELFF
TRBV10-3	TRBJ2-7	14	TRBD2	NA	TGTGCCATCAGTGAGACTAGCGCGCTATACGAGCAGTACTTC	CAISETSALYEQYF
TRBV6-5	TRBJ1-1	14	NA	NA	TGTGCCAGCAATCTGTCCGGAGGGAACACTGAAGCTTTCTTT	CASNLSGGNTEAFF
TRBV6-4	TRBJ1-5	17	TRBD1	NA	TGTGCCAGCAGTGACCCCGGGACAGGGGACCGTAATCAGCCCCAGCATTTT	CASSDPGTGDRNQPQHF
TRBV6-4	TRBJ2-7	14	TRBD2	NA	TGTGCCAGCAGCCAGCGGGAGTTGTTTTACGAGCAGTACTTC	CASSQRELFYEQYF
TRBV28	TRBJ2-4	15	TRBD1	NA	TGTGCCAGCAGTTTGGGACAGGGGGGCCGAAACATTCAGTACTTC	CASSLGQGGRNIQYF
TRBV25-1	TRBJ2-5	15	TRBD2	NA	TGTGCCAGCAGTGAATGGGGGGGGTACGAAGAGACCCAGTACTTC	CASSEWGGYEETQYF
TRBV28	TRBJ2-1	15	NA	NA	TGTGCCAGCCCACCCCCGGGAGAGATTTCGGGTGAGCAGTTCTTC	CASPPPGEISGEQFF
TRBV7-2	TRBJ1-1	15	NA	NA	TGTGCCAGCAGCTTCCAAAGTCAGGGGCAGAATGAAGCTTTCTTT	CASSFQSQGQNEAFF
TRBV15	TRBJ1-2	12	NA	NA	TGTGCCACCAGTATTGGAGGACGTGGCTACACCTTC	CATSIGGRGYTF
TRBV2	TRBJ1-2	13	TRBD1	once	TGTGCCAGCGGACAGGGCGAAAACTATGGCTACACCTTC	CASGQGENYGYTF
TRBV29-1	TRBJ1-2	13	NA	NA	TGCAGCGTTCGCCGCCCCAGTGACTATGGCTACACCTTC	CSVRRPSDYGYTF
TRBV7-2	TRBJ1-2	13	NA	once	TGTGCCAGCAGCCCCCCCGGGAGCAGGGGCTACACCTTC	CASSPPGSRGYTF
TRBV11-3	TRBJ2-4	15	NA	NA	TGTGCCAGCAGCTTAGAAGGGGGTCCAAGTGGGATTCAGTACTTC	CASSLEGGPSGIQYF
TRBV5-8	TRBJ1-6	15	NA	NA	TGTGCCAGCAGCTTCGAACAGCTACCGGATTCACCCCTCCACTTT	CASSFEQLPDSPLHF
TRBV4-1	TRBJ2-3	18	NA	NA	TGCGCCAGCAGCCAATTACGGATAAGGCAGGGCGGCACAGATACGCAGTATTTT	CASSQLRIRQGGTDTQYF
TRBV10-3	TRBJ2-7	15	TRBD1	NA	TGTGCCATCAGGAGGGACAGGGGCGGCTCCTACGAGCAGTACTTC	CAIRRDRGGSYEQYF
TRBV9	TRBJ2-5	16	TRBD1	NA	TGTGCCAGCAGCGTAAAGAGGGGGCTCGGCCAAGAGACCCAGTACTTC	CASSVKRGLGQETQYF
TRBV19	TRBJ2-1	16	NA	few	TGTGCCAGTAGTAGCCCCCCTGAGGGAACCTACAATGAGCAGTTCTTC	CASSSPPEGTYNEQFF
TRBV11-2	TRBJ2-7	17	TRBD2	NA	TGTGCCAGCAGCTTAACTCCGGGAGGTGTCGCGGCCTACGAGCAGTACTTC	CASSLTPGGVAAYEQYF
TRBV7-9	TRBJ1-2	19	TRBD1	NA	TGTTCCAGCAGCTTAACCGGGACAGGGGCTACCAACCACGCCTATGGCTACACCTTC	CSSSLTGTGATNHAYGYTF
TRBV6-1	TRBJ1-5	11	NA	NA	TGTGCCAGCAATGAGGCCCAGCCCCAGCATTTT	CASNEAQPQHF
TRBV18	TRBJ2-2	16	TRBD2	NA	TGTGCCAGCTCACCACCAGGGCTAGCGGGTACCGGGGAGCTGTTTTTT	CASSPPGLAGTGELFF